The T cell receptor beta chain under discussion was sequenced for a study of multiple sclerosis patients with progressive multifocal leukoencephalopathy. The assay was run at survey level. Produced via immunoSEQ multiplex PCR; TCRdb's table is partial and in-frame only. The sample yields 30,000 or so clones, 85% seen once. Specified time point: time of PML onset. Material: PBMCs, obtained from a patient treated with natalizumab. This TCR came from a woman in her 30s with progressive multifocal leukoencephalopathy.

The CDR3 here is CASNPGQGYEQYF. The CDR3 DNA follows: TGCGCCAGCAATCCGGGACAGGGATACGAGCAGTACTTC. The chain is built from TRBV5-1 and TRBJ2-7; 9 nucleotides align to TRBD1. CDR1 SGHRS and CDR2 YFSETQ come from the germline V gene. This CDR3 contains 13 residues. V lost 6 bases to trimming and J lost 4 bases; unmatched junction nucleotides: 5.